The subject of this entry is one T cell receptor (beta chain). Its antigen is currently unknown. The data were obtained in a study of CXCR3-negative and CXCR3-positive naive CD8 T cells. Findings and limits, study-wide: After cryopreservation, expression of CXCR3 was partially reduced, and most assays were run with fresh PBMCs. Comparison of naive cells showed more hydrophobic TRB CDR3s in CXCR3-positive than in CXCR3-negative naive cells.

5' RACE that incorporated UMI labels was used to prepare the TRB cDNA libraries. Following a re-call of the 5' RACE reads, TCRdb has one entry per CDR3 protein and lacks DNA. The clone table shows roughly 100,000 distinct CDR3 sequences, with the ten largest holding 0.3% to 0.4%. Naive CD8+ T cells showed a CD45RO-CCR7+CD27+CD95- phenotype. The CDR3 sequence is 16 residues long. Germline V gene lookup returns CDR1 MNHEY and CDR2 SVGEGT. The chain carries TRBV6-2 or TRBV6-3 and TRBJ2-3; lacking DNA, the TRBD2 call made by TCRdb goes unchecked. This TCR was sampled from a human donor in good health. Some clones in this sample may be carry-over from other donors' samples. Sequencing input: naive CXCR3+ CD8+ T cells from blood. Subset here: CD45RO-CCR7+CD27+CD95- naive CD8+ T cells expressing CXCR3 (TNR3+). CDR3 in amino acids: CASSQFSGRAPDTQYF.